The source of this TCR beta chain is a study of T cells in Graves' hyperthyroidism and ophthalmopathy. Whole-study findings and limits: Among clonotypes expanded in thyroid above 0.001, most were also found in blood.

Uncontrolled infections, other autoimmune diseases, pregnancy or lactation led to exclusion of patients. Researchers took RNA transcripts and amplified the TCR beta CDR3 regions from them. Using the HTBI primer set, a first-round RT-PCR was run on the TCR CDR3. TCRdb reprocessed the multiplex PCR reads via MiXCR and lists one record per CDR3 protein. The profile shows about 380,000 distinct CDR3 sequences, more than 12% of them singletons. This clonotype was seen at least ten times. Its antigen is as yet unknown. Specimen: blood. The receptor's source is a woman aged 25 to 39 with Graves' ophthalmopathy.

The CDR3 here is CASSLGTLAGNTIYF. The CDR3 DNA follows: TGTGCCAGCAGCCTAGGGACTCTAGCTGGAAACACCATATATTTT. The J gene is TRBJ1-3, the V gene TRBV3-1; tentative D call: TRBD1 (5 bases). This CDR3 is 15 amino acids long. Germline CDR1 and CDR2: LGHDT and YNNKEL (reference sequence). Trimming pared 4 bases from V and 2 bases from J, leaving 12 bases between. Drawing the rest from reference TRBV3-1 and TRBJ1-3, the complete variable domain is DTAVSQTPKYLVTQMGNDKSIKCEQNLGHDTMYWYKQDSKKFLKIMFSYNNKELIINETVPNRFSPKSPDKAHLNLHINSLELGDSAVYFCASSLGTLAGNTIYFGEGSWLTVV.